These T cell receptor beta chains were read from a single sample in a study of tumor T cells in aggressive B-cell lymphoma. Sequencing was performed with immunoSEQ multiplex PCR; in TCRdb, only in-frame clones are kept and a portion is missing. Of 9,500 to 10,000 clones in the sample, over 75% were seen once. The specimen sequenced was tumor tissue. Every receptor here comes from an adult with diffuse large B cell lymphoma. The CDR3 runs from the conserved cysteine through the conserved F or W. The D gene is left open where the match is weak. Not every row has a clone size; where given, it reads once, few, many or a size class.

CASSLGGGYNEQFF | TGTGCCAGCAGTCTAGGCGGGGGGTACAATGAGCAGTTCTTC | TRBD2 | TRBJ2-1 | NA | TRBV6-4
CASSDRGVSRYTF | TGCGCCAGCAGCGACAGGGGAGTCAGTCGCTACACCTTC | TRBD1 | TRBJ1-2 | NA | TRBV5-1
CASSRGTGGAGNTEAFF | TGCGCCAGCAGCCGAGGGACAGGGGGCGCGGGGAACACTGAAGCTTTCTTT | TRBD1 | TRBJ1-1 | NA | TRBV4-1
CASSLGDRGYTDTQYF | TGTGCCAGCAGCCTAGGGGACAGGGGTTACACAGATACGCAGTATTTT | TRBD1 | TRBJ2-3 | NA | TRBV7-3
CSAGRGYEQYF | TGCAGTGCCGGACGGGGGTACGAGCAGTACTTC | NA | TRBJ2-7 | few | TRBV20-1
CATSRERAGVGEKLFF | TGTGCCACCAGCAGAGAGCGGGCAGGAGTTGGCGAAAAACTGTTTTTT | NA | TRBJ1-4 | NA | TRBV15
CASRMGQLNTEAFF | TGTGCCAGCAGGATGGGACAGCTGAACACTGAAGCTTTCTTT | TRBD1 | TRBJ1-1 | NA | TRBV27
CAGSSGRLTGELFF | TGTGCCGGATCTAGCGGGAGGCTCACCGGGGAGCTGTTTTTT | TRBD2 | TRBJ2-2 | few | TRBV30
CSVRAGTEYEQYF | TGCAGCGTCCGAGCCGGGACAGAATACGAGCAGTACTTC | TRBD1 | TRBJ2-7 | NA | TRBV29-1
CASSQTGGSYEQYF | TGTGCCAGCAGTCAGACAGGGGGCTCCTACGAGCAGTACTTC | TRBD1 | TRBJ2-7 | NA | TRBV7-6
CASARTSGRLNTGELFF | TGTGCCAGCGCCAGGACTAGCGGGAGGCTAAACACCGGGGAGCTGTTTTTT | TRBD2 | TRBJ2-2 | NA | TRBV27
CASSIGGRKLQETQYF | TGTGCCAGTAGTATAGGGGGCAGAAAATTACAAGAGACCCAGTACTTC | NA | TRBJ2-5 | NA | TRBV19
CASSLGQPGLAGGTYEQYF | TGTGCCAGCAGCTTAGGGCAACCGGGACTAGCGGGAGGTACCTACGAGCAGTACTTC | TRBD2 | TRBJ2-7 | NA | TRBV7-9
CASSVEASGNTIYF | TGTGCCAGCAGCGTAGAAGCTTCTGGAAACACCATATATTTT | NA | TRBJ1-3 | few | TRBV9
CASSFGLAGGGSSSYNEQFF | TGTGCCAGCTCCTTCGGACTAGCGGGAGGGGGTTCTAGCTCCTACAATGAGCAGTTCTTC | TRBD2 | TRBJ2-1 | NA | TRBV18
CASSFGGVTGELFF | TGCGCCAGCAGCTTTGGGGGGGTCACCGGGGAGCTGTTTTTT | TRBD2 | TRBJ2-2 | NA | TRBV5-1
CASSLVQQETQYF | TGTGCCAGCAGCTTAGTACAGCAAGAGACCCAGTACTTC | NA | TRBJ2-5 | NA | TRBV7-2
CAIRPGVNYGYTF | TGTGCCATCCGACCAGGGGTTAACTATGGCTACACCTTC | NA | TRBJ1-2 | NA | TRBV28
CASSPGTSGTGELFF | TGTGCCAGCAGCCCGGGGACTAGCGGGACCGGGGAGCTGTTTTTT | TRBD2 | TRBJ2-2 | NA | TRBV5-4
CASSYGTGISNQPQHF | TGTGCCAGCAGCTACGGGACAGGGATCAGCAATCAGCCCCAGCATTTT | TRBD1 | TRBJ1-5 | NA | TRBV5-6
CASKDRDTEAFF | TGTGCCAGCAAAGACAGGGACACTGAAGCTTTCTTT | TRBD1 | TRBJ1-1 | NA | TRBV19
CASSLGQGIYEQYF | TGTGCCAGCAGCTTAGGACAGGGGATTTACGAGCAGTACTTC | TRBD1 | TRBJ2-7 | NA | TRBV11-2
CASRRDGRTGWEYEQYF | TGTGCCAGCAGGCGTGACGGACGGACAGGGTGGGAGTACGAGCAGTACTTC | TRBD1 | TRBJ2-7 | NA | TRBV27
CASSWGLAGQTQYF | TGTGCCAGCAGCTGGGGACTAGCCGGCCAGACCCAGTACTTC | TRBD2 | TRBJ2-5 | NA | TRBV5-4
CAWSKVPSGSLDTQYF | TGTGCCTGGAGTAAAGTCCCCTCCGGGAGTTTGGATACGCAGTATTTT | NA | TRBJ2-3 | NA | TRBV30
CASSKRVRVASGTGSYNEQFF | TGTGCCAGTAGTAAGAGGGTCAGGGTGGCTAGCGGGACGGGGTCCTACAATGAGCAGTTCTTC | TRBD2 | TRBJ2-1 | once | TRBV19
CASSMGQHIYNEQFF | TGTGCCAGCAGCATGGGACAGCATATTTACAATGAGCAGTTCTTC | TRBD1 | TRBJ2-1 | NA | TRBV7-6
CASSWSGTTYQPQHF | TGTGCCAGCAGTTGGAGCGGGACAACTTATCAGCCCCAGCATTTT | NA | TRBJ1-5 | NA | TRBV27
CASSETSGNTGELFF | TGTGCCAGCAGTGAGACTAGCGGGAACACCGGGGAGCTGTTTTTT | TRBD2 | TRBJ2-2 | NA | TRBV2
CASSLDLGVQAFF | TGCGCCAGCAGCTTGGATCTCGGAGTACAAGCTTTCTTT | NA | TRBJ1-1 | once | TRBV5-1
CASKVEQGWDTEAFF | TGTGCCAGCAAAGTGGAACAGGGCTGGGACACTGAAGCTTTCTTT | NA | TRBJ1-1 | NA | TRBV25-1
CASRTGHRANYGYTF | TGTGCCAGTCGAACAGGACACCGAGCTAACTATGGCTACACCTTC | NA | TRBJ1-2 | NA | TRBV19
CASSLLAGSGYEQFF | TGCGCCAGCAGCTTACTAGCGGGAAGTGGTTATGAGCAGTTCTTC | TRBD2 | TRBJ2-1 | NA | TRBV5-1
CASRREDRGRRGYTF | TGTGCCAGCAGACGAGAGGACAGGGGGCGACGGGGCTACACCTTC | TRBD1 | TRBJ1-2 | few | TRBV6-1
CSARTGGVQYF | TGCAGTGCCAGGACAGGGGGTGTGCAGTACTTC | TRBD1 | TRBJ2-7 | NA | TRBV20-1
CATREGTINEKLFF | TGCGCCACCCGAGAGGGGACAATTAATGAAAAACTGTTTTTT | NA | TRBJ1-4 | NA | TRBV5-1
CASSLRPSGRYNEQFF | TGTGCCAGCAGCTTGCGTCCTAGCGGGAGGTACAATGAGCAGTTCTTC | TRBD2 | TRBJ2-1 | once | TRBV7-2
CSVGLARARGTDTQYF | TGCAGCGTTGGGCTGGCGAGGGCAAGGGGCACAGATACGCAGTATTTT | NA | TRBJ2-3 | NA | TRBV29-1
CASSPLGQDSNTEAFF | TGTGCTAGCTCACCACTAGGACAGGATTCCAACACTGAAGCTTTCTTT | TRBD1 | TRBJ1-1 | NA | TRBV18
CASSIMGTVQETQYF | TGTGCCAGTAGTATAATGGGGACAGTCCAAGAGACCCAGTACTTC | TRBD1 | TRBJ2-5 | NA | TRBV19
CASSPDRGTEAFF | TGTGCCAGCAGCCCCGACAGGGGAACTGAAGCTTTCTTT | TRBD1 | TRBJ1-1 | few | TRBV2
CSDQGPGNYGYTF | TGCAGCGATCAGGGCCCAGGGAACTATGGCTACACCTTC | NA | TRBJ1-2 | NA | TRBV29-1
CASSLGLRETQYF | TGTGCCAGCAGCTTAGGGTTGAGGGAGACCCAGTACTTC | NA | TRBJ2-5 | NA | TRBV7-3
CASRKDRGSGGYTF | TGTGCCAGCAGAAAGGACAGGGGATCGGGGGGCTACACCTTC | TRBD1 | TRBJ1-2 | NA | TRBV28
CASSRLRGRGGANVLTF | TGTGCCAGCAGCCGGCTTAGGGGGCGCGGTGGGGCCAACGTCCTGACTTTC | TRBD1 | TRBJ2-6 | NA | TRBV13
CASSQGPSGSFGGETQYF | TGCGCCAGCAGCCAAGGTCCTAGCGGGAGTTTTGGTGGGGAGACCCAGTACTTC | TRBD2 | TRBJ2-5 | once | TRBV4-3
CASSLRPGNQPQHF | TGTGCCAGCAGCTTGCGGCCAGGGAATCAGCCCCAGCATTTT | NA | TRBJ1-5 | NA | TRBV5-5
CASSGQGGWSNQPQHF | TGTGCCAGTAGTGGGCAGGGAGGATGGAGCAATCAGCCCCAGCATTTT | NA | TRBJ1-5 | NA | TRBV19
CASSLAGGRQPQHF | TGTGCCAGCAGCTTGGCCGGGGGAAGGCAGCCCCAGCATTTT | NA | TRBJ1-5 | once | TRBV5-6
CASSPNLDYEQYF | TGTGCCAGTAGTCCAAATCTGGACTACGAGCAGTACTTC | NA | TRBJ2-7 | NA | TRBV19
CASSREEATNEKLFF | TGTGCCAGCAGTAGAGAGGAGGCAACTAATGAAAAACTGTTTTTT | NA | TRBJ1-4 | NA | TRBV2
CASSRRQEETQYF | TGTGCCAGCAGCCGTCGACAGGAAGAGACCCAGTACTTC | NA | TRBJ2-5 | NA | TRBV5-4
CASSSGTGPYEQYF | TGTGCCAGCAGCTCCGGGACAGGGCCCTACGAGCAGTACTTC | TRBD1 | TRBJ2-7 | NA | TRBV11-2
CASSRRGQGAGGEPQHF | TGTGCCAGCAGCCGCAGGGGACAGGGGGCCGGTGGAGAGCCCCAGCATTTT | TRBD1 | TRBJ1-5 | NA | TRBV7-9
CAYNLGAGVGYEQYF | TGTGCCTACAATCTCGGGGCAGGGGTAGGGTACGAGCAGTACTTC | NA | TRBJ2-7 | NA | TRBV30